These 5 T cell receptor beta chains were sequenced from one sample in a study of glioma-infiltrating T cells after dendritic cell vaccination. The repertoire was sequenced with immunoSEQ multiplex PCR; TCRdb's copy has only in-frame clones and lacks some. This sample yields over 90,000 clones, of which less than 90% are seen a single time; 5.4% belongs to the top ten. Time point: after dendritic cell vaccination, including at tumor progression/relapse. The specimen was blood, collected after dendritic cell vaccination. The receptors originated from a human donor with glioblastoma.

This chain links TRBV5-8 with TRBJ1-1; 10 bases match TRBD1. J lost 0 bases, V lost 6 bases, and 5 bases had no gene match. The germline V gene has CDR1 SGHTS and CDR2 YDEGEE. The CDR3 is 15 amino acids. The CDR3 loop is CASTQDRGMNTEAFF. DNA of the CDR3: TGTGCCAGCACCCAGGACAGGGGGATGAACACTGAAGCTTTCTTT.

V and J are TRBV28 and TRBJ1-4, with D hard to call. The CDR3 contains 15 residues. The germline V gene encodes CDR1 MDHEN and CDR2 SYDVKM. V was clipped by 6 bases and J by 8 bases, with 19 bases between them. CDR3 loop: CASSSSAASKEKLFF. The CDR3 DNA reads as TGTGCCAGCAGCTCCTCCGCGGCAAGTAAAGAAAAACTGTTTTTT.

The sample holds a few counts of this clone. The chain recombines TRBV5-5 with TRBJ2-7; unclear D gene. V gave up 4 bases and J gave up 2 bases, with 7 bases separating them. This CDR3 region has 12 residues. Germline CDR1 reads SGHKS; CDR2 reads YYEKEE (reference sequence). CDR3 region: CASSPRPYEQYF. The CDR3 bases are TGTGCCAGCAGCCCGAGGCCCTACGAGCAGTACTTC.

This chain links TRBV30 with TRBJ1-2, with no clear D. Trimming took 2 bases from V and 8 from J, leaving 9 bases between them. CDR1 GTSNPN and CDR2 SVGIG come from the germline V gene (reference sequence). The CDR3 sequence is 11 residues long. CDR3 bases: TGTGCCTGGAGTAGGGAGCGGGGCTACACCTTC. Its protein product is CAWSRERGYTF.

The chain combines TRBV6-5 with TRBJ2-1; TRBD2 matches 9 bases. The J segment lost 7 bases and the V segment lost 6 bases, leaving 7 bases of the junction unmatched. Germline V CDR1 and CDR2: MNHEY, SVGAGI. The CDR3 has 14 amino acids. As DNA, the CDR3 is TGTGCCAGCAGCGCGGGGGGGCAGGGAAATGAGCAGTTCTTC. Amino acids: CASSAGGQGNEQFF.